The 5 T cell receptor beta chains presented below share a single source sample, sequenced in a study of blood T cell repertoires in COVID-19. The method was immunoSEQ multiplex PCR; TCRdb's version includes in-frame clones alone and lacks a portion of them. The table records fewer than 150,000 clones, roughly four fifths of them present only once. What was sequenced was peripheral blood. Receptors were obtained from a human donor in a cohort sampled during active COVID-19.

In the case of this clone: Relative to the germline gene, one junction end is altered; a read error may explain this. This sequence joins TRBV28 and TRBJ1-4; 9 bases line up with TRBD1. The V gene's germline CDR1 is MDHEN and CDR2 SYDVKM. The CDR3 has 12 amino acids. The CDR3 spells CASSSDSRDRAF. In DNA form, the CDR3 reads TGTGCCAGCAGTTCAGACTCCCGGGACAGGGCTTTT. Full variable domain (missing parts from reference TRBV28 and TRBJ1-4): DVKVTQSSRYLVKRTGEKVFLECVQDMDHENMFWYRQDPGLGLRLIYFSYDVKMKEKGDIPEGYSVSREKKERFSLILESASTNQTSMYLCASSSDSRDRAFGSGTQLSVL.

The J gene is TRBJ2-1, the V gene TRBV3-1 (or the pseudogene TRBV3-2); 10 bases map to TRBD2. There are 17 residues in the CDR3. In germline, CDR1 is LGHDT, CDR2 YNNKEL (reference sequence). Germline trimming cut 3 bases from V and 7 bases from J; bases unmatched to any gene: 12. The CDR3 nucleotides read TGTGCCAGCAGCCAGCTAGCGGGGGCCCTATTACTTAATGAGCAGTTCTTC. Protein: CASSQLAGALLLNEQFF.

CDR3 protein: CASSDGGGSYNEQFF. The CDR3 bases are TGTGCCAGCAGCGACGGGGGGGGCTCCTACAATGAGCAGTTCTTC. The chain combines TRBV11-3 with TRBJ2-1, with TRBD2 matching 8 bases. CDR1 is SGHNT, CDR2 YENEEA, per germline. The CDR3 is made up of 15 amino acids. With V trimmed by 5 bases and J by 0 bases, 3 bases remained unmatched.

V and J are TRBV7-9 and TRBJ2-5; TRBD2 is a possible D gene (7 bases). In germline, CDR1 is SEHNR, CDR2 FQNEAQ (reference sequence). The CDR3 has 15 residues. Trimming shortened V by 5 bases and J by 4 bases, and 17 bases separated the two germline ends. The CDR3 protein is CASSRGGGAGETQYF. CDR3 in DNA: TGTGCCAGCAGCAGAGGTGGGGGGGCCGGAGAGACCCAGTACTTC.

The chain employs TRBV9 and TRBJ1-5; 9 bases map to TRBD1. This CDR3 spans 15 amino acids. The trim removed 4 bases at V and 2 bases at J, leaving 4 bases unmatched. Germline V gives CDR1 SGDLS, CDR2 YYNGEE. This CDR3 is CASSSGQGGNQPQHF. CDR3 in DNA: TGTGCCAGCAGCTCGGGACAGGGCGGCAATCAGCCCCAGCATTTT.